A single sample is the source of the 17 T cell receptor beta chains below, sequenced in a study of early T cells in non-severe SARS-CoV-2 infection (dated by TCRdb to the early 2020s). The receptor library was made with 5' RACE. The sample was run on a NextSeq 500. TCRdb trimmed the raw reads at Q25, called clones with MiXCR and kept productive beta chains. A single entry per CDR3 protein holds the most common genes and DNA from its merged rows. For this sample there are 35,000 to 40,000 distinct CDR3 sequences; just under 4% appear just once. The biggest ten clones account for 9% to 10% of the sample. Sequencing was done on a sample of whole blood. The source is an adult who was a healthcare worker with PCR-confirmed SARS-CoV-2 infection or an uninfected control (not recorded which).

This sequence joins TRBV5-5 and TRBJ2-1; the match to TRBD1 covers 9 bases. V lost 0 bases, J lost 6 bases, and 4 bases stayed unmatched. From germline, CDR1 is SGHKS and CDR2 YYEKEE (reference sequence). The CDR3 loop spans 15 amino acids. The CDR3 DNA reads as TGTGCCAGCAGCTTGGGCGGGACAGGGCTCAATGAGCAGTTCTTC. It specifies CASSLGGTGLNEQFF.

Ten or more counts support this clonotype. The DNA of the CDR3 is TGTGCCAGCAGTTTGGCAGGTTCCTCTGGAAACACCATATATTTT. This translates into CASSLAGSSGNTIYF. This chain links TRBV27 with TRBJ1-3, with D unclear. The CDR3 loop spans 15 amino acids. Trimming stripped 3 bases from V and 0 bases from J, with 9 bases between. Germline assignment: CDR1 MNHEY and CDR2 SMNVEV (reference sequence).

This clonotype was seen at least ten times. This rearrangement joins TRBV11-2 to TRBJ2-1; 9 bases agree with TRBD2. The CDR3 has 14 amino acids. J lost 6 bases, V lost 3 bases, and 3 bases had no gene match. CDR1 is SGHAT, CDR2 FQNNGV, per germline. The DNA of the CDR3 is TGTGCCAGCAGCTTCGCGGGAGGGCCCAATGAGCAGTTCTTC. Its translation is CASSFAGGPNEQFF.

This clonotype came up many times. The genes are TRBV7-9 and TRBJ2-5; possible D gene TRBD1, 5 bases. CDR3 length equals 12 residues. The germline V gene encodes CDR1 SEHNR and CDR2 FQNEAQ (reference sequence). The germline V and J ends were trimmed by 0 bases and 13 bases, with 12 bases remaining between them. CDR3 loop: CASSLAGQGPYF. DNA for the CDR3: TGTGCCAGCAGCTTAGCCGGACAAGGCCCGTACTTC.

To note about this clonotype: This may come from a read error, since a much larger clone is one base off. The chain employs TRBV7-6 and TRBJ1-1; D gene ambiguous. The CDR3 has 15 residues. Germline V gene lookup returns CDR1 SGHVS and CDR2 FNYEAQ. The CDR3 loop reads CDSSPQSLMNTEAFF. The CDR3 nucleotides read TGTGACAGCAGTCCCCAGAGTCTCATGAACACTGAAGCTTTCTTT.

The genes are TRBV4-3 and TRBJ2-1, with 11 bases fitting TRBD2. V was clipped by 3 bases and J by 4 bases; unmatched bases: 2. Per the germline V gene, CDR1 is LGHNA and CDR2 is YSLEER. The CDR3 is made up of 15 amino acids. CDR3 in DNA: TGCGCCAGCAGCCACGGGACTAGCGGTTACAATGAGCAGTTCTTC. It is translated as CASSHGTSGYNEQFF.

This clonotype was recorded at least ten times. The rearrangement uses TRBV24-1 and TRBJ2-5; no reliable D call. V lost 5 bases to trimming and J lost 3 bases, with 15 bases between them. The germline CDR1 and CDR2 sequences are KGHDR and SFDVKD. CDR3 length: 15 residues. The DNA for the CDR3 is TGTGCCACCAGTGCTCCAGCCCCATGGGAAGAGACCCAGTACTTC. Translation gives CATSAPAPWEETQYF.

The chain is built from TRBV6-2 or TRBV6-3 and TRBJ2-1, with TRBD2 matching 8 bases. V gave up 3 bases and J gave up 12 bases; unmatched junction bases: 1. The length of the CDR3 is 11 residues. Germline values: CDR1 MNHEY, CDR2 SVGEGT. CDR3 in amino acids: CASSYSGMQFF. CDR3 bases: TGTGCCAGCAGTTATAGCGGGATGCAGTTCTTC.

This clonotype was seen only a few times. This chain uses TRBV11-3 with TRBJ2-2; 10 nucleotides line up with TRBD1. Germline V gene data show CDR1 as SGHNT and CDR2 as YENEEA. This CDR3 spans 15 amino acids. V lost 5 bases, J lost 6 bases, and 6 bases stayed unmatched. The chain's CDR3 is CASSAQGQGPGELFF. The CDR3 nucleotides read TGTGCCAGCAGCGCCCAGGGACAGGGGCCCGGGGAGCTGTTTTTT.

There are many counts of this clonotype. The V gene is TRBV12-3 or TRBV12-4, the J gene TRBJ2-1, with D possibly matching TRBD1 (6 bases). The length of the CDR3 is 13 residues. Deletions cut 3 bases from V and 8 bases from J, with 11 bases between. The CDR3 reads CASSLSRGYEQFF. CDR3 bases: TGTGCCAGCAGTTTGTCCAGGGGCTATGAGCAGTTCTTC.

This clonotype was counted many times. The chain has TRBV28 and TRBJ1-6; perhaps TRBD1 as D (6 bases). Germline CDR1 MDHEN, CDR2 SYDVKM. This CDR3 contains 15 residues. Deletions cut 5 bases from V and 9 bases from J, with 17 bases between. Here the CDR3 DNA reads TGTGCCAGCAGTCCCCTGCGACAGGATGTTTCACCCCTCCACTTT. It codes for CASSPLRQDVSPLHF. Full variable domain (rest looked up from reference TRBV28 and TRBJ1-6): DVKVTQSSRYLVKRTGEKVFLECVQDMDHENMFWYRQDPGLGLRLIYFSYDVKMKEKGDIPEGYSVSREKKERFSLILESASTNQTSMYLCASSPLRQDVSPLHFGNGTRLTVT.

At least ten counts were recorded for this clonotype. J is TRBJ2-1 and V is TRBV6-1; possible D gene TRBD2, 5 bases. Germline V gene sequence: CDR1 MNHNS, CDR2 SASEGT. V lost 0 bases to trimming and J lost 9 bases, with 33 bases between them. CDR3 length: 21 amino acids. In DNA, the CDR3 is TGTGCCAGCAGTGAAGCGTCTAGGGTCGGCTTACTAAGGGAGAGACAACCTGAGCAGTTCTTC. It codes for CASSEASRVGLLRERQPEQFF.

At least ten counts were recorded for this clonotype. The rearrangement joins TRBV10-3 to TRBJ2-2; 8 nucleotides match TRBD1. CDR3 length: 16 amino acids. Germline V gene lookup returns CDR1 ENHRY and CDR2 SYGVKD. V lost 6 bases, J lost 6 bases, and 12 bases stayed unmatched. CDR3 region: CAISGTGPDIAGELFF. CDR3 nucleotide sequence: TGTGCCATCAGCGGGACAGGTCCCGATATAGCCGGGGAGCTGTTTTTT.

This clonotype was picked up many times. The chain employs TRBV6-2 or TRBV6-3 and TRBJ2-1; TRBD2 matches at 12 bases. V lost 5 bases, J lost 8 bases, and 7 bases stayed unmatched. This CDR3 spans 15 amino acids. Germline V gene data show CDR1 as MNHEY and CDR2 as SVGEGT. The CDR3 sequence is CASSAPGLAGDEQFF. The CDR3 DNA is TGTGCCAGCAGTGCTCCGGGACTAGCGGGCGATGAGCAGTTCTTC.

This clonotype was counted many times. The V and J genes are TRBV19 and TRBJ1-5, with TRBD1 matching 8 bases. J gave up 0 bases and V 6 bases, and 4 bases lay outside the gene matches. The germline CDR1 and CDR2 sequences are LNHDA and SQIVND (reference sequence). This CDR3 comprises 15 residues. The CDR3 DNA is TGTGCCAGTAGCCCCAGGGGGCCTAGCAATCAGCCCCAGCATTTT. Translation: CASSPRGPSNQPQHF.

In this sample, this clonotype turned up a few times. This chain's CDR3 is CSAARTASNSPLHF. The CDR3 DNA follows: TGCAGTGCCGCCCGGACAGCGAGTAATTCACCCCTCCACTTT. The V and J genes are TRBV20-1 and TRBJ1-6; a possible D gene is TRBD1 (6 bases). Germline V gives CDR1 DFQATT, CDR2 SNEGSKA (reference sequence). The CDR3 has 14 residues. Trimming left V 6 bases short and J 6 bases short, with 15 bases between.

This clonotype showed up many times. The chain joins TRBV5-4 to TRBJ1-2, with 7 bases lining up with TRBD1. Germline CDR1 reads SGHNT; CDR2 reads YYREEE (reference sequence). This CDR3 is built from 16 residues. V dropped 1 base and J dropped 0; count of bases not matched to a gene: 6. CDR3 sequence reads: CASSLFVTGTNYGYTF. CDR3 sequence (DNA): TGTGCCAGCAGCTTGTTTGTGACAGGGACTAACTATGGCTACACCTTC.